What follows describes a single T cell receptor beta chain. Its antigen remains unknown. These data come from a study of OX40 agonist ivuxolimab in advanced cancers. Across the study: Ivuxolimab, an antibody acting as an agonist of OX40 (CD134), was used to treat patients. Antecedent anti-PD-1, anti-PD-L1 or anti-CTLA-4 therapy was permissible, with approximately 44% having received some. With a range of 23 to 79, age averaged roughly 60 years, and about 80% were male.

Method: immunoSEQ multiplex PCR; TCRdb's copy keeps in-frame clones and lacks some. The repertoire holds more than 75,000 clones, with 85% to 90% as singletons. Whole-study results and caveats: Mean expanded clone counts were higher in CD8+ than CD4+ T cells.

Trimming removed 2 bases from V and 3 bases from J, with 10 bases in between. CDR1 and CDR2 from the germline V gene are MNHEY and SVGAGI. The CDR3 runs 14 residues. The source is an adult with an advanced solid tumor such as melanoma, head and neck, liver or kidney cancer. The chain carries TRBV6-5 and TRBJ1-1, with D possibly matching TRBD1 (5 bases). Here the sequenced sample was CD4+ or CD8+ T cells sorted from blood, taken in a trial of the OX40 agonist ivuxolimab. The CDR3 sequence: CASSYAGSDTEAFF. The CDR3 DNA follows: TGTGCCAGCAGTTACGCAGGGTCGGACACTGAAGCTTTCTTT.